These T cell receptor beta chains were read from a single sample in a study of blood T cell repertoires in COVID-19. Sequencing used immunoSEQ multiplex PCR; TCRdb keeps in-frame clones, though not all of them. The sample has more than 100,000 clones; approximately 90% are singletons. The sequenced sample was peripheral blood. Receptors originate from a man aged 45-60 years with active or convalescent COVID-19. CDR3s include the opening cysteine and the closing phenylalanine or tryptophan. A D gene is named only where the DNA matches it firmly. Part of the rows lack a size; the others show once, few, many or a class for expanded clones.

size: .; D: .; V: TRBV27; J: TRBJ2-6; DNA: TGTGCCAGCAGTACAGGGTTTACTGGGGCCAACGTCCTGACTTTC; CDR3: CASSTGFTGANVLTF
size: .; D: TRBD1; V: TRBV2; J: TRBJ1-2; DNA: TGTGCCAGGGATAAACAGGGGGAGCAAGACGGCTACACCTTC; CDR3: CARDKQGEQDGYTF
size: .; D: .; V: TRBV7-2; J: TRBJ1-1; DNA: TGTGCCAGCAGCTTACAGGGTGCGGATCGGGAAGCTTTCTTT; CDR3: CASSLQGADREAFF
size: .; D: .; V: TRBV9; J: TRBJ2-2; DNA: TGTGCCAGCAGCGTAGACTATATCGACGGGGAGCTGTTTTTT; CDR3: CASSVDYIDGELFF
size: .; D: TRBD1; V: TRBV18; J: TRBJ1-1; DNA: TGTGCCAGCTCACCCTATGGACAGGAGAACACTGAAGCTTTCTTT; CDR3: CASSPYGQENTEAFF
size: .; D: TRBD2; V: TRBV6-6; J: TRBJ2-7; DNA: TGTGCCAGCAGTTACGCCGGGACTAGATCTATGCAGTACTTC; CDR3: CASSYAGTRSMQYF
size: .; D: TRBD1; V: TRBV4-3; J: TRBJ2-7; DNA: TGCGCCAGCAGCCAGGGAGTTAGACAGGGAGTCTACGAGCAGTACTTC; CDR3: CASSQGVRQGVYEQYF
size: .; D: .; V: TRBV3-1/TRBV3-2; J: TRBJ2-1; DNA: TGTGCCAGCAGCCAGGGGCGGAGCCCCTACAATGAGCAGTTCTTC; CDR3: CASSQGRSPYNEQFF
size: .; D: .; V: TRBV5-1; J: TRBJ1-1; DNA: TGCGCCAGCAGCTTGAGCCCTACAGGTGAAGCTTTCTTT; CDR3: CASSLSPTGEAFF
size: .; D: .; V: TRBV30; J: TRBJ2-5; DNA: TGTGCCTGCCTGACTCGAGGAGAGACCCAGTACTTC; CDR3: CACLTRGETQYF
size: .; D: .; V: TRBV6-1; J: TRBJ1-1; DNA: TGTGCCAGCAGTGAACCAGGGGCGAACACTGAAGCTTTCTTT; CDR3: CASSEPGANTEAFF
size: .; D: .; V: TRBV5-1; J: TRBJ1-4; DNA: TGCGCCAGCAGCTTAGGACCGAGGGTTGAAAAACTGTTTTTT; CDR3: CASSLGPRVEKLFF
size: few; D: .; V: TRBV6-5; J: TRBJ2-7; DNA: TGTGCCAGCAATCTACGGGGGGCGGGATACGAGCAGTACTTC; CDR3: CASNLRGAGYEQYF
size: .; D: .; V: TRBV15; J: TRBJ2-7; DNA: TGTGCCACCAGCAGAGATCGGGACTACGAGCAGTACTTC; CDR3: CATSRDRDYEQYF
size: .; D: .; V: TRBV18; J: TRBJ2-1; DNA: TGTGCCAGCTCACCAGTCGGGAGCCTAGGCGATGAGCAGTTCTTC; CDR3: CASSPVGSLGDEQFF
size: .; D: .; V: TRBV18; J: TRBJ2-5; DNA: TGTGCCAGCGCACCGCGGGGCAGGGGGGAAGAGACCCAGTACTTC; CDR3: CASAPRGRGEETQYF
size: .; D: TRBD2; V: TRBV3-1/TRBV3-2; J: TRBJ2-1; DNA: TGTGCCAGCAGCCAAGTTGGGACTAGCTCCGGGCAGTTCTTC; CDR3: CASSQVGTSSGQFF
size: .; D: .; V: TRBV5-1; J: TRBJ2-7; DNA: TGCGCCAGCAGCCCGCTGCTCACAGGACGGTCCTACTACGAGCAGTACTTC; CDR3: CASSPLLTGRSYYEQYF
size: .; D: TRBD1; V: TRBV5-1; J: TRBJ2-7; DNA: TGCGCCAGCAGCTTGATAGCAGGGGGCCACGAGCAGTACTTC; CDR3: CASSLIAGGHEQYF
size: .; D: TRBD1; V: TRBV5-4; J: TRBJ1-1; DNA: TGTGCCAGCAGCCCTGAACAGGGGCGCACTGAAGCTTTCTTT; CDR3: CASSPEQGRTEAFF
size: .; D: .; V: TRBV6-5; J: TRBJ1-6; DNA: TGTGCCAGCAGCCGGCGGCCCCCCGGGAATTCACCCCTCCACTTT; CDR3: CASSRRPPGNSPLHF
size: .; D: TRBD1; V: TRBV7-6; J: TRBJ2-1; DNA: TGTGCCAGCAGCTTAACGGGACAGGGGGCGCGATATGAGCAGTTCTTC; CDR3: CASSLTGQGARYEQFF
size: .; D: .; V: TRBV3-1/TRBV3-2; J: TRBJ2-5; DNA: TGTGCCAGCAGCCCAAGTCTTCAGGGGAAGGAGACCCAGTACTTC; CDR3: CASSPSLQGKETQYF
size: .; D: TRBD1; V: TRBV11-2; J: TRBJ2-2; DNA: TGTGCCAGCAGCTTACAACAGGGGATCACCGGGGAGCTGTTTTTT; CDR3: CASSLQQGITGELFF
size: .; D: .; V: TRBV6-5; J: TRBJ1-5; DNA: TGTGCCAGCAAGAGGTCGGGAGGCAATCAGCCCCAGCATTTT; CDR3: CASKRSGGNQPQHF
size: once; D: TRBD2; V: TRBV6-2/TRBV6-3; J: TRBJ2-1; DNA: TGTGCCAGCAGTTATTATCAGGCTAGCGGGAGAATCTACAATGAGCAGTTCTTC; CDR3: CASSYYQASGRIYNEQFF
size: .; D: TRBD1; V: TRBV28; J: TRBJ1-4; DNA: TGTGCCAGCAGCAGACAGGGGGCGGGAGAAAAACTGTTTTTT; CDR3: CASSRQGAGEKLFF
size: .; D: .; V: TRBV5-4; J: TRBJ2-7; DNA: TGTGCCAGTTCTGGGCTCGACGAGCAGTACTTC; CDR3: CASSGLDEQYF
size: .; D: TRBD2; V: TRBV28; J: TRBJ2-7; DNA: TGTGCCAGCAGTGGAACCGGGACTAGGAGGTACGAGCAGTACTTC; CDR3: CASSGTGTRRYEQYF
size: .; D: .; V: TRBV9; J: TRBJ2-7; DNA: TGTGCCAGCAGCACCGGGAAACTCTCGAGCTCCTACGAGCAGTACTTC; CDR3: CASSTGKLSSSYEQYF
size: .; D: TRBD2; V: TRBV24-1; J: TRBJ2-3; DNA: TGTGCCACCAGTGATATGGGGGGGAGCACAGATACGCAGTATTTT; CDR3: CATSDMGGSTDTQYF
size: .; D: TRBD1; V: TRBV5-1; J: TRBJ2-3; DNA: TGCGCCAGCAGTCTCCGGGACAGCCGGGTAGATACGCAGTATTTT; CDR3: CASSLRDSRVDTQYF
size: .; D: .; V: TRBV20-1; J: TRBJ2-5; DNA: TGCAGTGCTCTGACAGAAGAGACCCAGTACTTC; CDR3: CSALTEETQYF
size: .; D: .; V: TRBV20-1; J: TRBJ1-5; DNA: TGCAGTGCTAGTACCCAGGGAACAGATTATAGCAATCAGCCCCAGCATTTT; CDR3: CSASTQGTDYSNQPQHF
size: .; D: TRBD1; V: TRBV12-5; J: TRBJ1-4; DNA: TGTGCTAGTGGTACCGGACAGGGCGACAATGAAAAACTGTTTTTT; CDR3: CASGTGQGDNEKLFF
size: .; D: TRBD2; V: TRBV4-1; J: TRBJ2-1; DNA: TGCGCCAGCAGCCAAGAAGGGACTAGCGGGTCTTCCTACAATGAGCAGTTCTTC; CDR3: CASSQEGTSGSSYNEQFF
size: .; D: TRBD1; V: TRBV28; J: TRBJ1-2; DNA: TGTGCCACTTTCCGGACAGGGGTGGGTGGCTACACCTTC; CDR3: CATFRTGVGGYTF
size: .; D: .; V: TRBV29-1; J: TRBJ2-7; DNA: TGCAGCGTTGATAGTCCTAGCTCCTACGAGCAGTACTTC; CDR3: CSVDSPSSYEQYF
size: .; D: TRBD2; V: TRBV6-1; J: TRBJ2-4; DNA: TGTGCCAGCAGTGTATTAGCGGGAGGGGGCAAAAACATTCAGTACTTC; CDR3: CASSVLAGGGKNIQYF
size: .; D: .; V: TRBV4-2; J: TRBJ2-1; DNA: TGTGCCAGCAGCCAAGATGGTGCGGGGACGGGGAATGAGCAGTTCTTC; CDR3: CASSQDGAGTGNEQFF
size: .; D: .; V: TRBV2; J: TRBJ1-1; DNA: TGTGCCAGCACGAGGCAGGGGAACACTGAAGCTTTCTTT; CDR3: CASTRQGNTEAFF
size: few; D: TRBD2; V: TRBV2; J: TRBJ2-7; DNA: TGTGCCAGCAGTGAATTGTTAGCGGGGGCGGGCGAGCAGTACTTC; CDR3: CASSELLAGAGEQYF
size: .; D: .; V: TRBV11-2; J: TRBJ2-5; DNA: TGTGCCAGCAGTCCTGTCACGGGAAGAGAGACCCAGTACTTC; CDR3: CASSPVTGRETQYF
size: .; D: TRBD1; V: TRBV29-1; J: TRBJ2-1; DNA: TGCAGCGTCGGGACAGGCCCTAAGCAGTTCTTC; CDR3: CSVGTGPKQFF
size: .; D: .; V: TRBV18; J: TRBJ2-3; DNA: TGTGCCAGCTCACTAGTGCAGACTGGTCCCACAGATACGCAGTATTTT; CDR3: CASSLVQTGPTDTQYF
size: .; D: TRBD1; V: TRBV11-3; J: TRBJ2-1; DNA: TGTGCCAGCAGCTTAGAATATGGACAGGGGCATGAGCAGTTCTTC; CDR3: CASSLEYGQGHEQFF
size: .; D: .; V: TRBV29-1; J: TRBJ2-7; DNA: TGTGGAGGGACAGCAGGCTACGAGCAGTACTTC; CDR3: CGGTAGYEQYF
size: .; D: TRBD1; V: TRBV19; J: TRBJ1-5; DNA: TGTGCCAGTAGTATGCAAGGGGGCGCCTATCAGCCCCAGCATTTT; CDR3: CASSMQGGAYQPQHF
size: .; D: TRBD1; V: TRBV9; J: TRBJ2-7; DNA: TGTGCCAGCAGCGGCCGGGACAGGGACTACGAGCAGTACTTC; CDR3: CASSGRDRDYEQYF
size: .; D: TRBD2; V: TRBV19; J: TRBJ2-1; DNA: TGTGCCAGTAGTAGACGGACTAGCGGGAACGATGAGCAGTTCTTC; CDR3: CASSRRTSGNDEQFF
size: .; D: TRBD1; V: TRBV11-2; J: TRBJ2-5; DNA: TGTGCCAGCAGCAGGGACAGGGGGCAAGAGACCCAGTACTTC; CDR3: CASSRDRGQETQYF
size: .; D: .; V: TRBV5-1; J: TRBJ2-3; DNA: TGCGCCAGCAGCTTTTGGGCAGGAAACACAGATACGCAGTATTTT; CDR3: CASSFWAGNTDTQYF
size: .; D: .; V: TRBV19; J: TRBJ1-1; DNA: TGTGCCAGTAGTCCACCCCAGGGCAGAGAAGCTTTCTTT; CDR3: CASSPPQGREAFF
size: once; D: .; V: TRBV27; J: TRBJ2-1; DNA: TGTGCCAGCAGTTTAACGAGACAGAGACCCTACAATGAGCAGTTCTTC; CDR3: CASSLTRQRPYNEQFF
size: .; D: TRBD1; V: TRBV19; J: TRBJ1-1; DNA: TGTGCCAGTAGTGTTGACAGGGCGCACACTGAAGCTTTCTTT; CDR3: CASSVDRAHTEAFF